The rows below give T cell receptor beta chains drawn from one sample of a study of identical twins. MiXCR, run by TCRdb on the 5' RACE reads, gives a single entry per CDR3 protein. The sample has roughly 690,000 distinct CDR3 sequences; 21% are singletons. This sample was shared with a second study, whose subject was T cells expressing NK-cell markers.

What was sequenced was PBMCs. The receptors shown here come from a woman aged 18-29 years in good health. CDR3s include the opening cysteine and the closing phenylalanine or tryptophan. The D gene is left open where the match is weak. Rows give clone size only sometimes, using once, few, many, or a class for an expanded clone.

CDR3nt: TGTGCCAGCAGTGAATTAAGGTCTTCCTACGAGCAGTACTTC
CDR3aa: CASSELRSSYEQYF
d_gene: -
v_gene: TRBV25-1
abundance: few
j_gene: TRBJ2-7

CDR3nt: TGTGCCAGCAGTTCCAACAGGGTGCTAGGCAATGAGCAGTTCTTC
CDR3aa: CASSSNRVLGNEQFF
d_gene: -
v_gene: TRBV6-5
abundance: -
j_gene: TRBJ2-1

CDR3nt: TGCGCCAGCAGCTTCCGGGCAGGGGGCTACGAGCAGTACTTC
CDR3aa: CASSFRAGGYEQYF
d_gene: TRBD1
v_gene: TRBV5-1
abundance: few
j_gene: TRBJ2-7

CDR3nt: TGTGCCAGCAGTCAACGACCCTACGAGCAGTACTTC
CDR3aa: CASSQRPYEQYF
d_gene: -
v_gene: TRBV25-1
abundance: -
j_gene: TRBJ2-7

CDR3nt: TGTGCCAGCAGCTACGTGGGGGTGGGGGTTGAGCAGTTCTTC
CDR3aa: CASSYVGVGVEQFF
d_gene: -
v_gene: TRBV11-2
abundance: few
j_gene: TRBJ2-1

CDR3nt: TGTGCCAGCAGGCCACTAGCGGGAGTAGGAAATGAGCAGTTCTTC
CDR3aa: CASRPLAGVGNEQFF
d_gene: TRBD2
v_gene: TRBV7-9
abundance: -
j_gene: TRBJ2-1

CDR3nt: TGTGCCAGCAGTTACCGGGTAGGCGAGACCCAGTACTTC
CDR3aa: CASSYRVGETQYF
d_gene: -
v_gene: TRBV6-5
abundance: -
j_gene: TRBJ2-5

CDR3nt: TGTGCCACCAGTGCAGGTGCGATCGATGAGCAGTTCTTC
CDR3aa: CATSAGAIDEQFF
d_gene: -
v_gene: TRBV24-1
abundance: -
j_gene: TRBJ2-1

CDR3nt: TGTGCCAGCAGCCCGCCTAGATCGACACAGATGGCCGGGGAGCTGTTTTTT
CDR3aa: CASSPPRSTQMAGELFF
d_gene: -
v_gene: TRBV7-9
abundance: few
j_gene: TRBJ2-2

CDR3nt: TGTGCCAGCAGCTTATCCTCCGGGACAAGGGTCTACGAGCAGTACTTC
CDR3aa: CASSLSSGTRVYEQYF
d_gene: -
v_gene: TRBV13
abundance: few
j_gene: TRBJ2-7

CDR3nt: TGTGCCAGTACTCTCTCGGGGGGGACTGAAGCTTTCTTT
CDR3aa: CASTLSGGTEAFF
d_gene: -
v_gene: TRBV19
abundance: few
j_gene: TRBJ1-1

CDR3nt: TGCAGCGTTTACACACCGGGACTCCCCTCCAATGAGCAGTTCTTC
CDR3aa: CSVYTPGLPSNEQFF
d_gene: -
v_gene: TRBV29-1
abundance: many
j_gene: TRBJ2-1

CDR3nt: TGTGCCAGCAGACTAAACCACGGGCCCACAGATACGCAGTATTTT
CDR3aa: CASRLNHGPTDTQYF
d_gene: -
v_gene: TRBV12-3/TRBV12-4
abundance: -
j_gene: TRBJ2-3

CDR3nt: TGCAGTGCTAGAGACCGGGACAGGTGGGAGACCCAGTACTTC
CDR3aa: CSARDRDRWETQYF
d_gene: TRBD1
v_gene: TRBV20-1
abundance: -
j_gene: TRBJ2-5

CDR3nt: TGTGCCAGCAGCTTAATCATTGTTACGCAGTATTTT
CDR3aa: CASSLIIVTQYF
d_gene: -
v_gene: TRBV7-9
abundance: -
j_gene: TRBJ2-3

CDR3nt: TGTGCCAGCAGGCTGGCAGGAGGTAGTATCCACGAGCAGTACTTC
CDR3aa: CASRLAGGSIHEQYF
d_gene: -
v_gene: TRBV6-2/TRBV6-3
abundance: -
j_gene: TRBJ2-7

CDR3nt: TGTGCCAGCAGTTTCCGTGCAAACCCGCCGGCTAGCGGGGGGTACAATGAGCAGTTCTTC
CDR3aa: CASSFRANPPASGGYNEQFF
d_gene: TRBD2
v_gene: TRBV12-3/TRBV12-4
abundance: -
j_gene: TRBJ2-1

CDR3nt: TGTGCCAGCAGTTTACCCTCTGCGGGGATTCATGAGCAGTTCTTC
CDR3aa: CASSLPSAGIHEQFF
d_gene: -
v_gene: TRBV27
abundance: -
j_gene: TRBJ2-1

CDR3nt: TGTGCCAGCGCGACGATCGGGGGGATCGGTGAGCAGTTCTTC
CDR3aa: CASATIGGIGEQFF
d_gene: TRBD2
v_gene: TRBV7-8
abundance: -
j_gene: TRBJ2-1

CDR3nt: TGTGCCAGCAGCCCCCGCCGACAGAACACTGAAGCTTTCTTT
CDR3aa: CASSPRRQNTEAFF
d_gene: -
v_gene: TRBV11-2
abundance: few
j_gene: TRBJ1-1

CDR3nt: TGTGCCAGCAGTTCATTCCCGGGACTAGCGTTAGGGCAGTACTTC
CDR3aa: CASSSFPGLALGQYF
d_gene: TRBD2
v_gene: TRBV12-3/TRBV12-4
abundance: few
j_gene: TRBJ2-7

CDR3nt: TGCAGTGCTAGAGGTAGCGGGAGGAACCCCAATGAGCAGTTCTTC
CDR3aa: CSARGSGRNPNEQFF
d_gene: TRBD2
v_gene: TRBV20-1
abundance: -
j_gene: TRBJ2-1

CDR3nt: TGTGCCAGCAGTTTGCGGCAGGGGGACGAGCAGTACTTC
CDR3aa: CASSLRQGDEQYF
d_gene: TRBD1
v_gene: TRBV12-3/TRBV12-4
abundance: -
j_gene: TRBJ2-7

CDR3nt: TGCGCCAGCTCAGGAGGGGGGACTAGCAACTACGAGCAGTACTTC
CDR3aa: CASSGGGTSNYEQYF
d_gene: TRBD2
v_gene: TRBV5-1
abundance: -
j_gene: TRBJ2-7

CDR3nt: TGTGCCAGCGGAACGACAGGCGTATACAATGAGCAGTTCTTC
CDR3aa: CASGTTGVYNEQFF
d_gene: -
v_gene: TRBV28
abundance: -
j_gene: TRBJ2-1

CDR3nt: TGCAGCCCATATGGGGCGGATAACAATGAGCAGTTCTTC
CDR3aa: CSPYGADNNEQFF
d_gene: -
v_gene: TRBV29-1
abundance: -
j_gene: TRBJ2-1

CDR3nt: TGTGCCAGCTCACCTTCGTACGGCACTGAAGCTTTCTTT
CDR3aa: CASSPSYGTEAFF
d_gene: -
v_gene: TRBV18
abundance: many
j_gene: TRBJ1-1

CDR3nt: TGCAGTGCTATGGCAGGAACAGCCTACGAGCAGTACTTC
CDR3aa: CSAMAGTAYEQYF
d_gene: -
v_gene: TRBV20-1
abundance: many
j_gene: TRBJ2-7

CDR3nt: TGTGCCAGCAGCCTAGGCGATTTGCGGCGGCGCCGGCACACCGGGGAGCTGTTTTTT
CDR3aa: CASSLGDLRRRRHTGELFF
d_gene: -
v_gene: TRBV11-1
abundance: -
j_gene: TRBJ2-2

CDR3nt: TGTGCCATCTCGGATAGCGGGGGGAACTACAATGAGCAGTTCTTC
CDR3aa: CAISDSGGNYNEQFF
d_gene: TRBD2
v_gene: TRBV10-3
abundance: few
j_gene: TRBJ2-1

CDR3nt: TGTGCCAGCAGCTTCAGCACACACAGGGTTAATGGCTACACCTTC
CDR3aa: CASSFSTHRVNGYTF
d_gene: -
v_gene: TRBV7-9
abundance: -
j_gene: TRBJ1-2

CDR3nt: TGTGCCAGCGCGCGGGGCGGGGAGACCCAGTACTTC
CDR3aa: CASARGGETQYF
d_gene: -
v_gene: TRBV2
abundance: -
j_gene: TRBJ2-5

CDR3nt: TGCGCCAGCAGGAAAGCTAGCGGAGGGGCTTACAATGAGCAGTTCTTC
CDR3aa: CASRKASGGAYNEQFF
d_gene: TRBD2
v_gene: TRBV10-2
abundance: few
j_gene: TRBJ2-1

CDR3nt: TGCAGTGCTAGGGGGACACATTTTTACGAGCAGTACTTC
CDR3aa: CSARGTHFYEQYF
d_gene: -
v_gene: TRBV20-1
abundance: -
j_gene: TRBJ2-7

CDR3nt: TGTGCCAGCAGCCCGGCCGGGGTCGAGCAGTACTTC
CDR3aa: CASSPAGVEQYF
d_gene: -
v_gene: TRBV14
abundance: many
j_gene: TRBJ2-7

CDR3nt: TGTGCCAGCAGGGATCGGCCCGAGGGCCGTCATTTGGGCTACACCTTC
CDR3aa: CASRDRPEGRHLGYTF
d_gene: -
v_gene: TRBV6-5
abundance: few
j_gene: TRBJ1-2

CDR3nt: TGCAGTGCTGGCGCTGTTCGAGCGGACAATGAGCAGTTCTTC
CDR3aa: CSAGAVRADNEQFF
d_gene: -
v_gene: TRBV20-1
abundance: few
j_gene: TRBJ2-1